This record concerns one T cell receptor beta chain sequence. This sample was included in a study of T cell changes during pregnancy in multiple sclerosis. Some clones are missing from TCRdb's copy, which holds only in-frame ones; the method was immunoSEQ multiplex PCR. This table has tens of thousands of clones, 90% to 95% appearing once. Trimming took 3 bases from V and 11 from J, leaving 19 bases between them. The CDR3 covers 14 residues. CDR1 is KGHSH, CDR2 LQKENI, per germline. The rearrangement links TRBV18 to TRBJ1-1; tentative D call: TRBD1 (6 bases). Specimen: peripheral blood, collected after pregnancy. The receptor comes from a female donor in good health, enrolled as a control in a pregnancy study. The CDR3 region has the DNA TGTGCCAGCTCACCGGAGAGGGACACCCTCTCGGCTTTCTTT. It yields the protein CASSPERDTLSAFF.